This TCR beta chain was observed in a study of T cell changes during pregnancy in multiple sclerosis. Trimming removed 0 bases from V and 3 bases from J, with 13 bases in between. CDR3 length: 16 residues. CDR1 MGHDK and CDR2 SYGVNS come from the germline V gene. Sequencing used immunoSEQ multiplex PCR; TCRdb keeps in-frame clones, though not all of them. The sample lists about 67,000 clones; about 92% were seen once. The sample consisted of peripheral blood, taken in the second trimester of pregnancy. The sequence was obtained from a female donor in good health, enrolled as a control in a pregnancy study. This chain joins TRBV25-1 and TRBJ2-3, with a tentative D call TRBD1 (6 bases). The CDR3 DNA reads TGTGCCAGCAGTGAATACGGGCCCACAGGGACAGATACGCAGTATTTT. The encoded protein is CASSEYGPTGTDTQYF.